A single sample is the source of the 27 T cell receptor beta chains below, sequenced in a study of blood T cell repertoires in COVID-19. TCRdb's table, derived via immunoSEQ multiplex PCR, lists solely in-frame clones and lacks some. The repertoire holds around 130,000 clones, with roughly nine tenths as singletons. Sequencing was performed on peripheral blood. These receptors were obtained from a man aged 50 or older with active COVID-19.

The chain combines TRBV9 with TRBJ1-2; D might be TRBD1 (5 bases). Trimming pared 0 bases from V and 6 bases from J, leaving 15 bases between. CDR3 size: 15 residues. The V gene's germline CDR1 is SGDLS and CDR2 YYNGEE. The DNA of the CDR3 is TGTGCCAGCAGCGTAGGACCTCAGGGAGGGGATGGCTACACCTTC. This gives the protein CASSVGPQGGDGYTF.

Only a few counts were recorded for this clone. The CDR3 here is CASSLGHGRVRTEAFF. The CDR3 DNA is TGTGCCAGCAGCTTGGGGCACGGCAGGGTGAGAACTGAAGCTTTCTTT. The chain uses TRBV5-6 and TRBJ1-1, with D tentatively TRBD1 (5 bases). The V and J ends lost 0 bases and 5 bases respectively, with 17 bases between them. Germline V gives CDR1 SGHDT, CDR2 YYEEEE. The CDR3 sequence is 16 residues long.

The chain links TRBV3-1 (or the pseudogene TRBV3-2) to TRBJ1-2, with D perhaps matching TRBD1 (6 bases). Trimming removed 5 bases at V and 6 bases at J, with 13 bases between. The CDR3 spans 13 residues. From germline, CDR1 is LGHDT and CDR2 YNNKEL (reference sequence). CDR3 nucleotides: TGTGCCAGCAGCTGGACAGAGACCAATGGCTACACCTTC. As protein: CASSWTETNGYTF.

CDR3 sequence (DNA): TGTGCCAGCAGCTCCCGGACAGAAAACACTGAAGCTTTCTTT. Its protein product is CASSSRTENTEAFF. The rearrangement uses TRBV7-8 and TRBJ1-1, with D possibly TRBD1 on 6 matching bases. The CDR3 extends over 14 amino acids. Germline V lookup: CDR1 SGHVS, CDR2 FQNEAQ. Trimming pared 4 bases from V and 2 bases from J, leaving 11 bases between. The full variable domain, with the rest looked up from reference TRBV7-8 and TRBJ1-1, is GAGVSQSPRYKVAKRGQDVALRCDPISGHVSLFWYQQALGQGPEFLTYFQNEAQLDKSGLPSDRFFAERPEGSVSTLKIQRTQQEDSAVYLCASSSRTENTEAFFGQGTRLTVV.

The CDR3 sequence is CASSQGRWGGTSGELFF. Written as DNA, the CDR3 is TGTGCCAGCAGCCAAGGCCGGTGGGGGGGGACCTCCGGGGAGCTGTTTTTT. The V and J genes are TRBV4-2 and TRBJ2-2; TRBD2 matches 7 bases. The CDR3 spans 17 residues. The germline V gene encodes CDR1 LGHNA and CDR2 YNFKEQ. Germline trimming cut 1 base from V and 6 bases from J; bases unmatched to any gene: 11.

This clone came up a few times. The chain recombines TRBV7-2 with TRBJ2-1; 12 bases are a match to TRBD2. CDR3 length: 15 amino acids. Germline loops: CDR1 SGHTA, CDR2 FQGNSA. J gave up 9 bases and V 5 bases, and 8 bases lay outside the gene matches. The chain's CDR3 is CASSHASGGAREQFF. The CDR3 bases are TGTGCCAGCAGCCACGCTAGCGGGGGGGCTCGTGAGCAGTTCTTC.

The chain employs TRBV5-8 and TRBJ1-1; TRBD1 aligns across 11 bases. The germline V gene encodes CDR1 SGHTS and CDR2 YDEGEE. The CDR3 contains 15 residues. Unmatched junction bases numbered 3, after V lost 4 bases and J lost 1 base. The CDR3 sequence is CASSSGTGGNTEAFF. The CDR3 region has the DNA TGTGCCAGCAGCAGCGGGACAGGGGGGAACACTGAAGCTTTCTTT.

The chain recombines TRBV24-1 with TRBJ2-2; 8 bases fit TRBD2. Germline V gives CDR1 KGHDR, CDR2 SFDVKD. The CDR3 covers 15 residues. The junction had 6 bases not matched to a gene; V was cut back by 3 bases and J by 7 bases. The CDR3 nucleotides read TGTGCCACCAGTGATCGGCTAGCGGGTGTCGGGGAGCTGTTTTTT. This sequence encodes CATSDRLAGVGELFF.

This chain links TRBV18 with TRBJ1-2; the match to TRBD1 covers 7 bases. This CDR3 contains 14 residues. Losses at the gene ends were 3 bases for V and 0 bases for J; bases not matched to a gene: 1. Germline CDR1 reads KGHSH; CDR2 reads LQKENI. Here the CDR3 DNA reads TGTGCCAGCTCACCGACAGGGACTAACTATGGCTACACCTTC. It encodes CASSPTGTNYGYTF.

The genes are TRBV25-1 and TRBJ1-6; 11 bases line up with TRBD1. From germline, CDR1 is MGHDK and CDR2 SYGVNS. The CDR3 contains 15 residues. Unmatched junction bases numbered 12, after V lost 5 bases and J lost 15 bases. The chain's CDR3 is CASSPPGQGVRLLHF. Written as DNA, the CDR3 is TGTGCCAGCAGTCCGCCGGGACAGGGGGTTCGTCTCCTCCACTTT.

The J gene is TRBJ1-2, the V gene TRBV2; unclear D gene. CDR1 SNHLY and CDR2 FYNNEI come from the germline V gene. This CDR3 has 15 amino acids. Trimming left V 7 bases short and J 7 bases short, with 22 bases between. The CDR3 nucleotides read TGTGCCAGCATCCCATTTCTTCGGCTCCTAGCTGGCTACACCTTC. Encoded protein: CASIPFLRLLAGYTF. Full variable domain (outside the CDR3, taken from reference TRBV2 and TRBJ1-2): EPEVTQTPSHQVTQMGQEVILRCVPISNHLYFYWYRQILGQKVEFLVSFYNNEISEKSEIFDDQFSVERPDGSNFTLKIRSTKLEDSAMYFCASIPFLRLLAGYTFGSGTRLTVV.

The chain is built from TRBV6-5 and TRBJ1-6; D gene uncertain. The germline V gene encodes CDR1 MNHEY and CDR2 SVGAGI. The CDR3 has 13 amino acids. V lost 5 bases, J lost 10 bases, and 12 bases lay in between. The CDR3: CASSPERVSPLHF. DNA of the CDR3: TGTGCCAGCAGTCCCGAGCGGGTCTCACCCCTCCACTTT.

The V call is TRBV24-1, the J call TRBJ1-3, with 7 bases identical to TRBD1. V dropped 3 bases and J dropped 3; count of bases not matched to a gene: 10. The CDR3 length is 17 residues. Germline values: CDR1 KGHDR, CDR2 SFDVKD. Here the CDR3 reads CATSDKFGGGGGNTIYF. CDR3 DNA sequence: TGTGCCACCAGTGATAAGTTTGGAGGGGGCGGTGGAAACACCATATATTTT.

The J gene is TRBJ1-1, the V gene TRBV12-3 or TRBV12-4, with D unclear. This CDR3 contains 13 residues. V shed 3 bases and J shed 5 bases, with 10 bases lying between them. The CDR3 DNA sequence: TGTGCCAGCAGTTTGGAGGGCGCGACTGAAGCTTTCTTT. It is translated as CASSLEGATEAFF.

The V and J genes are TRBV13 and TRBJ2-7, with TRBD2 matching 7 bases. From germline, CDR1 is PRHDT and CDR2 FYEKMQ (reference sequence). This CDR3 is 13 amino acids long. This CDR3 is CASSRGLSSEQYV. As DNA, the CDR3 is TGTGCCAGCAGCCGGGGACTATCCTCCGAGCAGTACGTC.

The rearrangement links TRBV6-5 to TRBJ2-7; 8 positions agree with TRBD1. Trimming removed 6 bases from V and 3 bases from J; junction bases left unmatched: 10. The V gene's germline CDR1 is MNHEY and CDR2 SVGAGI. The CDR3 contains 15 residues. The CDR3 region has the DNA TGTGCCAGCAGGGCAACCGGGACAGGAAACTACGAGCAGTACTTC. Residues: CASRATGTGNYEQYF.

This clone showed up just once. The chain recombines TRBV2 with TRBJ1-6, with D perhaps TRBD1 (5 bases). Trimming removed 10 bases from V and 1 base from J, with 11 bases in between. This CDR3 is 14 amino acids long. The V gene's germline CDR1 is SNHLY and CDR2 FYNNEI. The DNA of the CDR3 is TGTGCCACCCTCAGGGAATCCTATAATTCACCCCTCCACTTT. Translation gives CATLRESYNSPLHF.

The CDR3 DNA is TGTGCCAGCTCCGGGGGGACTAGCGGGACCACAGATACGCAGTATTTT. Translated, it gives CASSGGTSGTTDTQYF. The rearrangement links TRBV18 to TRBJ2-3; TRBD2 matches 13 bases. There are 16 residues in the CDR3. The germline V gene has CDR1 KGHSH and CDR2 LQKENI. V dropped 6 bases and J dropped 2; count of bases not matched to a gene: 5.

The chain is built from TRBV5-1 and TRBJ2-2; 11 nucleotides align to TRBD1. Losses at the gene ends were 3 bases for V and 4 bases for J; bases not matched to a gene: 14. Germline values: CDR1 SGHRS, CDR2 YFSETQ. The CDR3 is 19 residues long. CDR3 loop: CASSSGQGVSPEITGELFF. The CDR3 nucleotides read TGCGCCAGCAGCTCGGGACAGGGGGTATCCCCCGAGATCACCGGGGAGCTGTTTTTT.

J is TRBJ2-3 and V is TRBV9; 14 nucleotides align to TRBD2. Per germline, CDR1 SGDLS and CDR2 YYNGEE. The CDR3 contains 15 residues. J gave up 4 bases and V 5 bases, and 3 bases lay outside the gene matches. CDR3 DNA: TGTGCCAGCAGTGGGACTAGCGGGAGTGCAGATACGCAGTATTTT. The encoded protein is CASSGTSGSADTQYF.

This clone was observed a single time. The V and J genes are TRBV4-1 and TRBJ1-6; no clear D. The CDR3 has 17 amino acids. V was clipped by 0 bases and J by 7 bases, with 16 bases between them. CDR1 is MGHRA, CDR2 YSYEKL, per germline. Here the CDR3 reads CASSQEGPVDYNSPLHF. The CDR3, as DNA: TGCGCCAGCAGCCAAGAAGGGCCCGTTGACTACAATTCACCCCTCCACTTT.

The rearrangement links TRBV4-2 to TRBJ2-1, with 9 bases identical to TRBD1. Germline CDR1 LGHNA, CDR2 YNFKEQ. The CDR3 runs 14 residues. After removal of 4 bases from V and 9 bases from J, the junction contained 7 bases not matched to a gene. The CDR3 region has the DNA TGTGCCAGCAGCCGACCCGGGACAGGGACTGAGCAGTTCTTC. This gives the protein CASSRPGTGTEQFF.

The chain's CDR3 is CASSLARDTEAFF. DNA of the CDR3: TGCGCCAGCAGCTTGGCCCGGGACACTGAAGCTTTCTTT. The chain couples TRBV5-1 to TRBJ1-1; D gene unclear. The germline V gene has CDR1 SGHRS and CDR2 YFSETQ. This CDR3 has 13 residues. The V and J ends lost 0 bases and 3 bases respectively, with 6 bases between them.

The chain joins TRBV6-5 to TRBJ2-7; weak D call: TRBD1 (6 bases). Germline values: CDR1 MNHEY, CDR2 SVGAGI. The V end lost 0 bases, the J end lost 3 bases, and 9 bases lay between the germline ends. This CDR3 has 14 amino acids. This CDR3 reads CASSYSGRGYEQYF. The CDR3 bases are TGTGCCAGCAGTTACTCGGGCAGGGGCTACGAGCAGTACTTC.

The gene calls are TRBV7-2 and TRBJ2-5; 7 nucleotides match TRBD1. The V segment lost 1 base and the J segment 2 bases; nucleotides outside the gene matches: 4. Germline CDR1 is SGHTA and CDR2 is FQGNSA. The CDR3 sequence is 15 residues long. CDR3: CASSLVGQHQETQYF. DNA of the CDR3: TGTGCCAGCAGCTTAGTGGGACAGCATCAAGAGACCCAGTACTTC.

The chain links TRBV3-1 (or the pseudogene TRBV3-2) to TRBJ1-1; 7 nucleotides line up with TRBD1. This CDR3 region has 15 residues. Germline CDR1 is LGHDT and CDR2 is YNNKEL (reference sequence). V dropped 4 bases and J dropped 5; count of bases not matched to a gene: 10. The CDR3 nucleotides read TGTGCCAGCAGCCCTCAGACAGGGTGGGTAACTGAAGCTTTCTTT. Translated: CASSPQTGWVTEAFF.

This clone showed up just once. This chain uses TRBV2 with TRBJ2-3; 10 positions match TRBD1. This CDR3 is 14 amino acids long. V dropped 6 bases and J dropped 6; count of bases not matched to a gene: 6. Germline CDR1 reads SNHLY; CDR2 reads FYNNEI. The CDR3 spells CASSRDRGPDTQYF. DNA for the CDR3: TGTGCCAGCAGCCGGGACAGGGGCCCCGATACGCAGTATTTT.